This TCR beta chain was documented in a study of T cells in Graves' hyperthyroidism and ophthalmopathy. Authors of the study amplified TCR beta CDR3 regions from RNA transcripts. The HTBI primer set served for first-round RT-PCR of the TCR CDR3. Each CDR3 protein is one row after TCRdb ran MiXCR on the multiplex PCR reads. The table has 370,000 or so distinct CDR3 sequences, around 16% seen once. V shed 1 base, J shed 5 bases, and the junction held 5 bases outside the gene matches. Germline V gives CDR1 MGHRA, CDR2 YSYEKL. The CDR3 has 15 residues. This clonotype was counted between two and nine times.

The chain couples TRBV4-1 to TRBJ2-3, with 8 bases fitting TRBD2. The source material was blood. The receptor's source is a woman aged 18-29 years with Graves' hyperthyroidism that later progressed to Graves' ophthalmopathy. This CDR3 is CASSQAGLVLDTQYF. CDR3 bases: TGCGCCAGCAGCCAAGCGGGACTAGTCCTAGATACGCAGTATTTT.